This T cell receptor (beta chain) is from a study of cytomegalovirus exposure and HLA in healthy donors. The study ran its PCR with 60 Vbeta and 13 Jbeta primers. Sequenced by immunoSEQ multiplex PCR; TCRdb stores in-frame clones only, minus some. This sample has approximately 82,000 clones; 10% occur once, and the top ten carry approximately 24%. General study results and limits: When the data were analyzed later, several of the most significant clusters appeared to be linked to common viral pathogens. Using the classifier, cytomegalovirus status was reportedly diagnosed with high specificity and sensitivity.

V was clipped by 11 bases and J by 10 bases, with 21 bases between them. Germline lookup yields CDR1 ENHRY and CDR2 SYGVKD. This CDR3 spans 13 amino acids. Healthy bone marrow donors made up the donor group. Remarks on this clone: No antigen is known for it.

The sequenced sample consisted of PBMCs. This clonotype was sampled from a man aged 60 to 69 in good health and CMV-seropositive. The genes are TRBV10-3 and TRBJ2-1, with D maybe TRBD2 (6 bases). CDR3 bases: TGTGCCTTCGGGACGGAGGTAGGAGGGGAGCAGTTCTTC. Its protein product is CAFGTEVGGEQFF.